These T cell receptor beta chains were read from a single sample in a study of blood T cell repertoires in COVID-19. TCRdb keeps only in-frame clones here, not all; method: immunoSEQ multiplex PCR. The table records approximately 210,000 clones, 92% of them present only once. The source material was peripheral blood. The receptors originated from a man in his thirties or forties with acute or convalescent COVID-19. Each CDR3 is given with its conserved first and last residue. Each record gives: D gene, CDR3 length, clone size, V gene, J gene, CDR3 protein, CDR3 DNA. A D gene is named only where the DNA matches it firmly. For some rows the clone size is stated as once, few or many, or as a class when expanded; others skip it.

D gene: .
CDR3 length: 15
clone size: .
V gene: TRBV24-1
J gene: TRBJ2-3
CDR3 protein: CATSDPRQRTDTQYF
CDR3 DNA: TGTGCCACCAGTGACCCTCGACAGCGCACAGATACGCAGTATTTT

D gene: .
CDR3 length: 16
clone size: .
V gene: TRBV5-1
J gene: TRBJ2-1
CDR3 protein: CASSLQGTSSYNEQFF
CDR3 DNA: TGCGCCAGCAGCTTGCAGGGTACGAGCTCCTACAATGAGCAGTTCTTC

D gene: TRBD2
CDR3 length: 18
clone size: .
V gene: TRBV19
J gene: TRBJ2-1
CDR3 protein: CASSVAGGRRFGDNEQFF
CDR3 DNA: TGTGCCAGTAGTGTCGCGGGAGGGCGCCGATTTGGGGACAATGAGCAGTTCTTC

D gene: TRBD2
CDR3 length: 14
clone size: .
V gene: TRBV5-1
J gene: TRBJ2-5
CDR3 protein: CASSFGLAPETQYF
CDR3 DNA: TGCGCCAGCAGCTTTGGACTAGCGCCGGAGACCCAGTACTTC

D gene: TRBD2
CDR3 length: 14
clone size: once
V gene: TRBV6-1
J gene: TRBJ2-1
CDR3 protein: CASSSLTSKNEQFF
CDR3 DNA: TGTGCCAGCAGTTCCTTGACTAGCAAGAATGAGCAGTTCTTC

D gene: TRBD2
CDR3 length: 14
clone size: few
V gene: TRBV11-2
J gene: TRBJ2-7
CDR3 protein: CASSLTSGNTQQYF
CDR3 DNA: TGTGCCAGCAGCTTGACTAGCGGGAACACTCAGCAGTACTTC

D gene: .
CDR3 length: 15
clone size: .
V gene: TRBV28
J gene: TRBJ2-2
CDR3 protein: CASSFRGSGTGELFF
CDR3 DNA: TGTGCCAGCAGTTTTCGGGGATCGGGTACCGGGGAGCTGTTTTTT

D gene: .
CDR3 length: 14
clone size: .
V gene: TRBV27
J gene: TRBJ1-5
CDR3 protein: CASSPRDTNQPQHF
CDR3 DNA: TGTGCCAGCAGTCCCCGGGACACTAATCAGCCCCAGCATTTT

D gene: TRBD2
CDR3 length: 15
clone size: once
V gene: TRBV7-2
J gene: TRBJ2-7
CDR3 protein: CASSSLGTSGYEQYF
CDR3 DNA: TGTGCCAGCAGCTCCTTGGGGACTAGCGGGTACGAGCAGTACTTC

D gene: .
CDR3 length: 14
clone size: .
V gene: TRBV29-1
J gene: TRBJ2-4
CDR3 protein: CSVDRQEAKNIQYF
CDR3 DNA: TGCAGCGTTGACCGACAAGAAGCCAAAAACATTCAGTACTTC

D gene: .
CDR3 length: 13
clone size: .
V gene: TRBV7-3
J gene: TRBJ2-5
CDR3 protein: CASSLGQQETQYF
CDR3 DNA: TGTGCCAGCAGCTTAGGGCAGCAAGAGACCCAGTACTTC

D gene: .
CDR3 length: 14
clone size: .
V gene: TRBV18
J gene: TRBJ1-1
CDR3 protein: CASSAYRANTEAFF
CDR3 DNA: TGTGCCAGCTCAGCCTACAGGGCGAACACTGAAGCTTTCTTT

D gene: TRBD2
CDR3 length: 15
clone size: .
V gene: TRBV5-5
J gene: TRBJ2-1
CDR3 protein: CASSLELAGYNEQFF
CDR3 DNA: TGTGCCAGCAGCTTGGAACTAGCGGGTTACAATGAGCAGTTCTTC

D gene: .
CDR3 length: 17
clone size: .
V gene: TRBV9
J gene: TRBJ1-4
CDR3 protein: CASSPGVFWATNEKLFF
CDR3 DNA: TGTGCCAGCAGCCCAGGGGTCTTCTGGGCAACTAATGAAAAACTGTTTTTT

D gene: TRBD2
CDR3 length: 17
clone size: .
V gene: TRBV3-1/TRBV3-2
J gene: TRBJ2-2
CDR3 protein: CASSQVGGGSNTGELFF
CDR3 DNA: TGTGCCAGCAGCCAAGTAGGCGGGGGATCGAACACCGGGGAGCTGTTTTTT

D gene: TRBD1
CDR3 length: 16
clone size: .
V gene: TRBV7-9
J gene: TRBJ1-2
CDR3 protein: CASSFENPGQGNGYTF
CDR3 DNA: TGTGCCAGCAGCTTTGAGAATCCGGGACAGGGGAACGGCTACACCTTC

D gene: TRBD1
CDR3 length: 16
clone size: .
V gene: TRBV18
J gene: TRBJ1-4
CDR3 protein: CASSRGQGATNEKLFF
CDR3 DNA: TGTGCCAGCTCAAGGGGACAGGGTGCGACTAATGAAAAACTGTTTTTT